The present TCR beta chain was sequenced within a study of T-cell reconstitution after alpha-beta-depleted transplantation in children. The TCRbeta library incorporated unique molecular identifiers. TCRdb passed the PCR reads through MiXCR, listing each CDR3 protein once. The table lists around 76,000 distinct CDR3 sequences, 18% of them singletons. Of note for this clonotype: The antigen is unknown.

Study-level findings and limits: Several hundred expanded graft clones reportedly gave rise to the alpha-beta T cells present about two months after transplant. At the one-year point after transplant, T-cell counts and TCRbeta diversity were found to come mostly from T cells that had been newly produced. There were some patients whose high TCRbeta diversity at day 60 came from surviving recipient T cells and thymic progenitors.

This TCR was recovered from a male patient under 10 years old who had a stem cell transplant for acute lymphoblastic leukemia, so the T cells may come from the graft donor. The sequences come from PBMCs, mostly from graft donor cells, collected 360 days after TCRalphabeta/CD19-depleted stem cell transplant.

The CDR3 region has the DNA TGCGCCAGCAGCCAAGAGTCTAGGGATGTGCAGTACTTC. The encoded protein is CASSQESRDVQYF. This rearrangement joins TRBV5-1 to TRBJ2-7; D is ambiguous. The CDR3 loop spans 13 amino acids. The germline V gene has CDR1 SGHRS and CDR2 YFSETQ. Trimming cost V 4 bases and J 9 bases, with 17 bases left between them. Complete variable domain (other parts from reference TRBV5-1 and TRBJ2-7): KAGVTQTPRYLIKTRGQQVTLSCSPISGHRSVSWYQQTPGQGLQFLFEYFSETQRNKGNFPGRFSGRQFSNSRSEMNVSTLELGDSALYLCASSQESRDVQYFGPGTRLTVT.